A selection of T cell receptor beta chains follows, all from one sample in a study of OX40 agonist ivuxolimab in advanced cancers. TCRdb keeps only in-frame clones here, not all; method: immunoSEQ multiplex PCR. The sample carries about 96,000 clones, 90% recorded once. The sample here was CD4+ or CD8+ T cells sorted from blood, taken in a trial of the OX40 agonist ivuxolimab. These receptors were collected from an adult with an advanced solid tumor such as melanoma, head and neck, liver or kidney cancer. Both conserved end residues are part of each CDR3. A D gene is named only where the DNA matches it firmly. For some rows the clone size is stated as once, few or many, or as a class when expanded; others skip it.

CDR3nt	CDR3aa	v_gene	j_gene	abundance	d_gene
TGTGCCATCAGACTAGCGGGGGGGTCAAATACGCAGTATTTT	CAIRLAGGSNTQYF	TRBV10-3	TRBJ2-3	NA	TRBD2
TGCAGCGTAGACGAGGGGGAAAAACTGTTTTTT	CSVDEGEKLFF	TRBV29-1	TRBJ1-4	NA	NA
TGTGCCAGCAGGGGAAAGGTAGCGGGAGCCAGGGAGACCCAGTACTTC	CASRGKVAGARETQYF	TRBV7-9	TRBJ2-5	NA	TRBD2
TGTGCCAGCAGCCTACTCATAGCCAAAAACATTCAGTACTTC	CASSLLIAKNIQYF	TRBV7-2	TRBJ2-4	NA	NA
TGTGCCATCAGTGGGAGTCAGGGGTTGTTGAACACTGAAGCTTTCTTT	CAISGSQGLLNTEAFF	TRBV10-3	TRBJ1-1	NA	NA
TGTGCCAGCAGTTTAGGTCACAGGGATATCTACGAGCAGTACTTC	CASSLGHRDIYEQYF	TRBV28	TRBJ2-7	once	NA
TGTGCCAGCAGCGGACAGGGAGGAGATCAGCCCCAGCATTTT	CASSGQGGDQPQHF	TRBV28	TRBJ1-5	NA	TRBD1
TGTGCCAGCAGTAGGACAGGGGAAGAGCAGTACTTC	CASSRTGEEQYF	TRBV6-5	TRBJ2-7	once	TRBD1
TGTGCCAGCAGCGCAAGTATCGACAGGGGGATCTATGGCTACACCTTC	CASSASIDRGIYGYTF	TRBV9	TRBJ1-2	NA	TRBD1
TGTGCCAGCAGTTCACCGGGACTAGATTTCAATGAGCAGTTCTTC	CASSSPGLDFNEQFF	TRBV27	TRBJ2-1	once	TRBD2
TGTGCCAGTAGTATAGATAGGTCTAGCGGGAGAAAGTACTTC	CASSIDRSSGRKYF	TRBV19	TRBJ2-7	NA	TRBD2
TGCGCCAGCAGCCAAGATAGGCAGGGGGCCTACAATGAGCAGTTCTTC	CASSQDRQGAYNEQFF	TRBV4-3	TRBJ2-1	NA	TRBD1
TGTGCCAGCAGCCAAGGAAGTGGACCCACACCCGGGACCCAGTACTTC	CASSQGSGPTPGTQYF	TRBV4-2	TRBJ2-5	NA	NA
TGTGCCAGCAGTTTATTTGCGAGAGAGACCCAGTACTTC	CASSLFARETQYF	TRBV27	TRBJ2-5	NA	NA
TGTGCCAGTAGGGTGTGGCTGGCGAACACTGAAGCTTTCTTT	CASRVWLANTEAFF	TRBV19	TRBJ1-1	NA	NA
TGTGCCAGCAGCCCCCAAATAGCGGGAGGGCTCGAGCAGTACTTC	CASSPQIAGGLEQYF	TRBV9	TRBJ2-7	once	TRBD2
TGTGCCAGTAGTATAAGACAGGGACACACTGAAGCTTTCTTT	CASSIRQGHTEAFF	TRBV19	TRBJ1-1	NA	TRBD1
TGTGCCAGCAGTTATTATCGGACAGGCTCTGGAAACACCATATATTTT	CASSYYRTGSGNTIYF	TRBV6-5	TRBJ1-3	NA	TRBD1
TGTGCCAGCAGCCAACTAATAGGGACAGAAGATGAAAAACTGTTTTTT	CASSQLIGTEDEKLFF	TRBV4-2	TRBJ1-4	NA	TRBD1
TGCGCCAGCAGCCAACAGCAGGGGTTGGAATTTGGCTACACCTTC	CASSQQQGLEFGYTF	TRBV4-3	TRBJ1-2	NA	NA
TGTGCCAGCAGTCCAGGGTTGGATACGCAGTATTTT	CASSPGLDTQYF	TRBV28	TRBJ2-3	NA	NA
TGCGCCAGCAGCTTCTCCACGAACAGGGGTCTGACCGGGGAGCTGTTTTTT	CASSFSTNRGLTGELFF	TRBV5-1	TRBJ2-2	NA	TRBD1
TGCAGCGTTGCAGGGGGCGGTGGCTACACCTTC	CSVAGGGGYTF	TRBV29-1	TRBJ1-2	NA	TRBD1
TGTGCCAGCAGTGGCCATCCGGGACTAGACTCCTACAATGAGCAGTTCTTC	CASSGHPGLDSYNEQFF	TRBV6-1	TRBJ2-1	NA	TRBD2
TGTGCTAGCAGCCTAAGTACTAGTTTCGATGAGCAGTTCTTC	CASSLSTSFDEQFF	TRBV7-7	TRBJ2-1	NA	NA
TGTGCCAGCAGTTGGACCAGGGTGTTTGGTGAAAAACTGTTTTTT	CASSWTRVFGEKLFF	TRBV28	TRBJ1-4	NA	NA
TGTGCCAGTAGTAGTCAAAGCAATAGAGAGACCCAGTACTTC	CASSSQSNRETQYF	TRBV19	TRBJ2-5	NA	NA
TGTGCCAGCAGCTTTGCTAGAGACAGCTTCTATGGCTACACCTTC	CASSFARDSFYGYTF	TRBV11-3	TRBJ1-2	NA	NA
TGTGCCAGCAGCATAGGGGGCCCTCTCACGCCCCAGCATTTT	CASSIGGPLTPQHF	TRBV28	TRBJ1-5	NA	TRBD1
TGTGCCAGCAGCCTCAGGGTAGCTGGGGCCAACGTCCTGACTTTC	CASSLRVAGANVLTF	TRBV28	TRBJ2-6	NA	NA
TGTGCCAGCAGTCAGGACAGGGGGTGTTACGAGCAGTACTTC	CASSQDRGCYEQYF	TRBV2	TRBJ2-7	NA	TRBD1
TGTGCCAGCAGCGTAGGACTGCACAGCTCCTACGAGCAGTACTTC	CASSVGLHSSYEQYF	TRBV9	TRBJ2-7	NA	NA
TGCAGCGTTGGGCGCGAGCCAGGGGAGAGATATGGCTACACCTTC	CSVGREPGERYGYTF	TRBV29-1	TRBJ1-2	NA	NA
TGTGCCAGCAGCCAAGATCACTATGGCTACACCTTC	CASSQDHYGYTF	TRBV4-2	TRBJ1-2	NA	NA
TGTGCCAGCAGCTTAGTAAGTGTCGACGAGCAGTACTTC	CASSLVSVDEQYF	TRBV7-2	TRBJ2-7	NA	NA
TGCGCCAGCAGCCAGGGACAGGGCAGGCGAGAAAAACTGTTTTTT	CASSQGQGRREKLFF	TRBV4-3	TRBJ1-4	NA	TRBD1
TGTGCCAGCAGCCCCGACAGTCAGGCGAACACTGAAGCTTTCTTT	CASSPDSQANTEAFF	TRBV11-3	TRBJ1-1	few	NA
TGCGCCAGCAGCCCGGGACCGACAAGGCAGCGGGGCGGCACCGGGGAGCTGTTTTTT	CASSPGPTRQRGGTGELFF	TRBV4-1	TRBJ2-2	NA	TRBD2
TGTGCCACTACGCCTCGACCCCTCGGGGCCAACGTCCTGACTTTC	CATTPRPLGANVLTF	TRBV5-4	TRBJ2-6	NA	NA
TGTGCCAGCAGCTTAAGGACGGGGGGAGAGACCCAGTACTTC	CASSLRTGGETQYF	TRBV7-2	TRBJ2-5	NA	TRBD2
TGTGCCAGCAGGGCTGACAGGAAACAGCCCCAGCATTTT	CASRADRKQPQHF	TRBV28	TRBJ1-5	few	NA
TGTGCCAGCAGCCCGGAACCCCTGAACATTCAGTACTTC	CASSPEPLNIQYF	TRBV11-3	TRBJ2-4	NA	NA
TGTGCCAGCGCGAGGAGCGGGAGCTCCTACGAGCAGTACTTC	CASARSGSSYEQYF	TRBV6-1	TRBJ2-7	NA	TRBD2
TGTGCCAGCAGCCTAATGACAGGCTTCTACGAGCAGTACTTC	CASSLMTGFYEQYF	TRBV5-6	TRBJ2-7	NA	NA
TGTGCCAGCAGCTTATATTCGGGCGGGGCCCAGGGCGAGCAGTACTTC	CASSLYSGGAQGEQYF	TRBV5-6	TRBJ2-7	NA	NA
TGTGCCAGTAGTATGACAGGGCAGTGGAATGAGCAGTTCTTC	CASSMTGQWNEQFF	TRBV19	TRBJ2-1	NA	TRBD1
TGTGCCAGCAGTTTTAGTTTTCCGGGCTATGGCTACACCTTC	CASSFSFPGYGYTF	TRBV28	TRBJ1-2	NA	NA
TGTGCCAGCAGCTTGGGACCGGGGCGGGAGGGCCGGTATACGCAGTATTTT	CASSLGPGREGRYTQYF	TRBV7-8	TRBJ2-3	once	TRBD2
TGTGCCAGAAGACAGGGGACTAGCGGAAACAATGAGCAGTTCTTC	CARRQGTSGNNEQFF	TRBV7-5	TRBJ2-1	NA	NA
TGTGCCTGGAGTCAGCAGGCCGACTATGGCTACACCTTC	CAWSQQADYGYTF	TRBV30	TRBJ1-2	once	NA
TGTGCCAGCAGCGCCGTGACCGCTCGGGGAAATGAGCAGTTCTTC	CASSAVTARGNEQFF	TRBV11-2	TRBJ2-1	NA	NA
TGTGCCAGCAGCTTTGGGTTAACGGGACTAGCGATCGGGGAGCTGTTTTTT	CASSFGLTGLAIGELFF	TRBV11-1	TRBJ2-2	NA	TRBD2
TGTGCCTCACGTACCTCCATTCAATTACAAGAGACCCAGTACTTC	CASRTSIQLQETQYF	TRBV10-3	TRBJ2-5	NA	NA